This T cell receptor (beta chain) was captured by sequencing in a study of PD-1 blockade in classical Hodgkin lymphoma. V was pared by 6 bases and J by 4 bases, with 17 bases between. CDR1 is MDHEN and CDR2 is SYDVKM in the germline V gene. The CDR3 is made up of 15 amino acids. Repertoires were generated with immunoSEQ multiplex PCR, while TCRdb's copy carries only in-frame clones and drops some. The sample lists about 17,000 clones, about 90% occurring once. Study conclusions and caveats: Newly diagnosed patients reportedly had lower baseline TCR diversity than healthy donors. The authors have not defined what causes the repertoire differences, possibly disease activity or prior therapy.

Time point meaning: newly diagnosed, previously untreated cHL patient sample. Comparison PBMCs came from previously untreated, newly diagnosed classical Hodgkin lymphoma patients. As regards this clone: Antigen specificity is unknown.

The receptor was derived from a human donor with classical Hodgkin lymphoma. The sample taken for sequencing was peripheral blood mononuclear cells (PBMCs). This chain uses TRBV28 with TRBJ2-3, with TRBD2 as a possible D gene (5 bases). CDR3 nucleotide sequence: TGTGCCAGCAGCCCGGTTTTAGGGAGACCAGATACGCAGTATTTT. Residues: CASSPVLGRPDTQYF.